This TCR beta chain was profiled in a study of T cells in Graves' hyperthyroidism and ophthalmopathy. On this clonotype itself: The germline gene is not matched at one end of the junction; a read error may be the cause.

Looked up from germline, CDR1 is LGHDT and CDR2 is YNNKEL (reference sequence). There are 12 residues in the CDR3. Authors of the study amplified TCR beta CDR3 regions from RNA transcripts. When the TCR CDR3 underwent first-round RT-PCR, the HTBI primer set was used. TCRdb processed the multiplex PCR reads anew with MiXCR; each CDR3 protein has one entry. This table holds roughly 700,000 distinct CDR3 sequences, 11% to 15% found once. The V gene is TRBV3-1, the J gene TRBJ2-3; no reliable D call. The receptor comes from a woman aged 18-29 years with Graves' hyperthyroidism. The material sequenced was blood. The DNA for the CDR3 is TGTGCCAGCAGCGCCCGTGAAGATGCGCAGTATTTT. Translating gives CASSAREDAQYF.